Below are 22 T cell receptor beta chains sequenced from a single sample in a study of cytomegalovirus exposure and HLA in healthy donors. Profiled with immunoSEQ multiplex PCR; TCRdb holds only in-frame clones, not every one. Of fewer than 100,000 clones in the sample, around 94% were seen once. Sequenced: PBMCs. Receptors were obtained from a woman between 18 and 29 years old in good health and CMV-seronegative.

The gene calls are TRBV6-1 and TRBJ2-7; no clear D gene. CDR1 and CDR2 from the germline V gene are MNHNS and SASEGT. This CDR3 is 13 amino acids long. Trimming stripped 1 base from V and 7 bases from J, with 11 bases between. As DNA, the CDR3 is TGTGCCAGCAGTGAAGAGGAGTTTCCGGAGCAGTACTTC. It encodes CASSEEEFPEQYF.

This chain uses TRBV7-9 with TRBJ2-7; D unresolved. CDR1 is SEHNR and CDR2 is FQNEAQ in the germline V gene (reference sequence). Between the trimmed V and J ends, which lost 3 bases and 6 bases, there was a span of 12 bases. The CDR3 loop spans 13 amino acids. In DNA, the CDR3 is TGTGCCAGCAGCTTTGACCCCCGCGGCGAGCAGTACTTC. Translating gives CASSFDPRGEQYF.

The genes are TRBV5-6 and TRBJ2-3; tentative D call: TRBD2 (7 bases). With 2 bases removed from V and 6 bases from J, the gap between germline ends came to 13 bases. The CDR3 loop spans 14 amino acids. CDR1 and CDR2 (germline): SGHDT, YYEEEE. The CDR3 loop reads CASSFSGGHDTQYF. The CDR3 region has the DNA TGTGCCAGCAGCTTCTCGGGGGGCCATGATACGCAGTATTTT.

The chain is built from TRBV6-1 and TRBJ1-1, with 9 bases identical to TRBD1. The germline V gene encodes CDR1 MNHNS and CDR2 SASEGT. The CDR3 covers 15 residues. V shed 8 bases and J 0 bases; nucleotides not matched to a gene: 7. CDR3 coding DNA: TGTGCCAGCTTTCCGTGGGACAGGGTGAACACTGAAGCTTTCTTT. Translating gives CASFPWDRVNTEAFF.

The rearrangement links TRBV11-2 to TRBJ2-7; D might be TRBD1 (5 bases). Looked up from germline, CDR1 is SGHAT and CDR2 is FQNNGV. The CDR3 length is 13 residues. V shed 2 bases and J shed 7 bases, with 12 bases lying between them. The chain's CDR3 is CASSLQGMGEQYF. DNA of the CDR3: TGTGCCAGCAGCTTACAGGGAATGGGGGAGCAGTACTTC.

The chain uses TRBV2 and TRBJ1-5; the D gene is possibly TRBD1 (6 bases). The ends were cut back, 6 bases at V and 0 bases at J, with 12 bases in the middle. Germline V gives CDR1 SNHLY, CDR2 FYNNEI. This CDR3 comprises 15 residues. The CDR3 coding sequence is TGTGCCAGCAGAAGGACAGATTATAGCAATCAGCCCCAGCATTTT. This translates into CASRRTDYSNQPQHF.

The CDR3 loop is CASGTSGARSSYEQYF. In nucleotides, the CDR3 is TGTGCCAGCGGGACTAGCGGAGCCCGTTCCTCCTACGAGCAGTACTTC. The J gene is TRBJ2-7, the V gene TRBV28; 11 nucleotides line up with TRBD2. Looked up from germline, CDR1 is MDHEN and CDR2 is SYDVKM. The CDR3 spans 16 residues. V dropped 8 bases and J dropped 0; count of bases not matched to a gene: 9.

This chain connects TRBV9 to TRBJ2-1; TRBD2 matches 8 bases. Trimming at V came to 0 bases and at J to 5 bases, leaving 1 base not matched to a gene. This CDR3 has 14 amino acids. In germline, CDR1 is SGDLS, CDR2 YYNGEE. Here the CDR3 reads CASSVARGDNEQFF. The CDR3 DNA sequence: TGTGCCAGCAGCGTAGCGCGGGGGGACAATGAGCAGTTCTTC.

J is TRBJ2-1 and V is TRBV5-1; 7 bases match TRBD1. The V gene end was trimmed by 4 bases and the J gene end by 1 base; junction bases not matched to a gene: 11. The CDR3 length is 17 residues. Germline V CDR1 and CDR2: SGHRS, YFSETQ. The CDR3 region has the DNA TGCGCCAGCAGCCTTATACCGACAGGGATGTCCTACAATGAGCAGTTCTTC. Translation: CASSLIPTGMSYNEQFF.

This clone has only one observation. The gene calls are TRBV12-5 and TRBJ2-3, with D perhaps TRBD1 (5 bases). Germline V lookup: CDR1 LGHNT, CDR2 FRNRAP. V gave up 4 bases and J gave up 6 bases, with 20 bases separating them. The CDR3 sequence is 16 residues long. The CDR3 protein is CASGWYGHPRTDTQYF. Here the CDR3 DNA reads TGTGCTAGTGGTTGGTACGGACACCCTCGGACGGATACGCAGTATTTT.

The genes are TRBV5-4 and TRBJ2-7; TRBD2 matches 8 bases. Trimming cost V 2 bases and J 6 bases; bases outside gene matches: 16. This CDR3 has 17 residues. CDR1 and CDR2 (germline): SGHNT, YYREEE (reference sequence). CDR3 in DNA: TGTGCCAGCAGCTTCCGCTCCGGACTTAGCGGGGTGCGCGAGCAGTACTTC. It is translated as CASSFRSGLSGVREQYF.

The CDR3, as DNA: TGTGCCAGCAGTGCTGAGACACCCTTTGAAGCTTTCTTT. Amino acid sequence: CASSAETPFEAFF. The rearrangement joins TRBV6-1 to TRBJ1-1; D is undetermined. The CDR3 is 13 residues long. V lost 4 bases to trimming and J lost 7 bases, with 13 bases between them. Germline CDR1 is MNHNS and CDR2 is SASEGT.

This clone was observed a single time. This sequence joins TRBV30 and TRBJ1-2; tentative D call: TRBD1 (5 bases). The CDR3 loop spans 14 amino acids. V was shortened by 0 bases and J by 4 bases, with 12 bases between the two germline ends. CDR1 is GTSNPN and CDR2 is SVGIG in the germline V gene (reference sequence). Written as DNA, the CDR3 is TGTGCCTGGAGTGTAACAGGACGATCCTATGGCTACACCTTC. It specifies CAWSVTGRSYGYTF.

This chain links TRBV29-1 with TRBJ2-1; 8 bases align to TRBD2. CDR1 is SQVTM and CDR2 is ANQGSEA in the germline V gene. This CDR3 region has 16 residues. The V segment lost 1 base and the J segment 4 bases; nucleotides outside the gene matches: 9. CDR3 protein: CSVEGTGGATYNEQFF. DNA for the CDR3: TGCAGCGTTGAAGGCACGGGGGGGGCCACGTACAATGAGCAGTTCTTC.

V and J are TRBV5-1 and TRBJ2-1, with 10 bases aligning to TRBD2. The junction had 3 bases not matched to a gene; V was cut back by 2 bases and J by 7 bases. Germline assignment: CDR1 SGHRS and CDR2 YFSETQ. The CDR3 is made up of 14 amino acids. In nucleotides, the CDR3 is TGCGCCAGCAGCTTACCTAGCGGGAGTAATGAGCAGTTCTTC. This gives the protein CASSLPSGSNEQFF.

This chain joins TRBV5-1 and TRBJ2-1; 7 bases are shared with TRBD2. Trimming took 0 bases from V and 2 from J; bases not matched to a gene: 8. CDR3 length: 17 amino acids. Germline V CDR1 and CDR2: SGHRS, YFSETQ. The CDR3 DNA reads as TGCGCCAGCAGCTTGGGAGGCGGGAGTAGGGCCTACAATGAGCAGTTCTTC. It specifies CASSLGGGSRAYNEQFF.

The chain is built from TRBV5-6 and TRBJ1-1; 10 bases are a match to TRBD1. V trimming: 3 bases; J trimming: 5 bases; junction bases outside the gene matches: 4. CDR1 and CDR2 from the germline V gene are SGHDT and YYEEEE. The CDR3 loop spans 14 amino acids. CDR3 residues: CASSSWTGGTEAFF. In DNA form, the CDR3 reads TGTGCCAGCAGCTCGTGGACAGGGGGGACTGAAGCTTTCTTT.

Here the CDR3 reads CASSLVGLAGGRMSYNEQFF. The CDR3 region has the DNA TGCGCCAGCAGCTTGGTAGGACTAGCGGGAGGGCGGATGTCCTACAATGAGCAGTTCTTC. This chain connects TRBV5-1 to TRBJ2-1; TRBD2 matches at 15 bases. The germline CDR1 and CDR2 sequences are SGHRS and YFSETQ. The V and J ends lost 0 bases and 1 base, in that order; junction bases with no gene match: 8. The CDR3 has 20 residues.

This sequence joins TRBV6-1 and TRBJ2-7; the match to TRBD1 covers 7 bases. The CDR3 length is 14 residues. Germline values: CDR1 MNHNS, CDR2 SASEGT. The V and J ends lost 0 bases and 5 bases, in that order; junction bases with no gene match: 4. The CDR3 protein is CASSEADRWHEQYF. CDR3 in DNA: TGTGCCAGCAGTGAAGCGGACAGGTGGCACGAGCAGTACTTC.

The V and J genes are TRBV2 and TRBJ2-3; the D gene is possibly TRBD2 (6 bases). The CDR3 runs to 15 residues. In germline, CDR1 is SNHLY, CDR2 FYNNEI. V was cut by 8 bases and J by 4 bases, with 19 bases left in between. CDR3 DNA sequence: TGTGCCAGCGGTGTAGGAGGGCCCGTCCCAGATACGCAGTATTTT. Encoded protein: CASGVGGPVPDTQYF.

The V gene is TRBV7-6, the J gene TRBJ1-1; 10 nucleotides line up with TRBD1. V dropped 1 base and J dropped 9; count of bases not matched to a gene: 11. CDR3 length: 16 amino acids. Germline V gene sequence: CDR1 SGHVS, CDR2 FNYEAQ. CDR3 bases: TGTGCCAGCAGCTTAGATGGGACAGGGGTGGAAGTGAAAGCTTTCTTT. It specifies CASSLDGTGVEVKAFF.

The chain combines TRBV13 with TRBJ2-1; TRBD1 matches at 7 bases. This CDR3 is built from 15 residues. V shed 5 bases, J shed 6 bases, and the junction held 10 bases outside the gene matches. CDR1 PRHDT and CDR2 FYEKMQ come from the germline V gene (reference sequence). CDR3 nucleotide sequence: TGTGCCAGCAGCCCTAACAGGGGACGATTCAATGAGCAGTTCTTC. Protein sequence: CASSPNRGRFNEQFF.